One T cell receptor beta chain is described in this entry. The antigen remains undetermined. The data were obtained in a study of shared clonotypes between healthy human individuals. Terminally differentiated effector memory CD45RA+ cells were excluded from the naive CD8 cells, which were CD45RO-negative and positively selected for CCR7. Donation came from healthy HIV-negative adults that had no recent acute infections or vaccinations. CDR1 is MDHEN, CDR2 SYDVKM, per germline. There are 15 residues in the CDR3. Profiled with immunoSEQ multiplex PCR; TCRdb holds only in-frame clones, not every one. Of hundreds of thousands of clones listed, just over 90% are singletons. General study points: Across four donors, naive CD4 shared about 5%, naive CD8 about 3.2%, memory CD4 2% to 2.5%, memory CD8 0.4%. The generation probabilities recorded for non-shared clonotypes fell below those of clonotypes shared by all four donors. Rarefaction analysis demonstrated incomplete sorted-subset sequencing notwithstanding large depth.

The sequenced material came from naive CD8+ T cells sorted from blood. The receptor was isolated from a man aged 25 to 40 in good health. The V call is TRBV28, the J call TRBJ2-5; 9 bases align to TRBD1. Matching the DNA end better, TRBJ2-7 makes the J call doubtful. The CDR3 loop is CASSNNPGQGYEQYF. In nucleotides, the CDR3 is TGTGCCAGCAGTAATAACCCGGGACAGGGTTACGAGCAGTACTTC.